Listed here is a single T cell receptor beta chain. Its antigen is currently unknown. The CDR3 is cut off 3 residues early in the read; its end comes from the germline J gene. This sample is drawn from a study of T cell clonality in common variable immunodeficiency. The CVID group had around 16 females and some 30 males, mean age 40. Control and CVID samples contributed equal amounts of genomic DNA. Repertoires were generated with immunoSEQ multiplex PCR, while TCRdb's copy carries only in-frame clones and drops some. Across about 15,000 clones, the top ten clones capture roughly 5% of the sample. Notes on the study in general: Reportedly, TCR beta sequences from common variable immunodeficiency showed fewer deletions and N-nucleotide insertions.

Germline CDR1 is MNHEY and CDR2 is SVGEGT. The CDR3 extends over 15 amino acids. J lost 5 bases, V lost 6 bases, and 8 bases had no gene match. The sample taken for sequencing was peripheral blood mononuclear cells. The rearrangement links TRBV6-2 or TRBV6-3 to TRBJ2-7; TRBD2 matches at 12 bases. The receptor was derived from a human donor with common variable immunodeficiency. The CDR3 sequence is CASSRRTSGIDEQYF. The CDR3 bases that were read are TGTGCCAGCAGCCGTCGGACTAGCGGGATTGACGAG.